This record concerns one T cell receptor beta chain sequence. The data were taken from a study of blood T cell repertoires in COVID-19. The repertoire was sequenced with immunoSEQ multiplex PCR; TCRdb's copy has only in-frame clones and lacks some. The sample includes around 130,000 clones, approximately 85% of them seen just once. The receptor was derived from a human donor in a cohort sampled during active COVID-19. The sequenced sample consisted of peripheral blood.

In nucleotides, the CDR3 is TGTGCCAGCAGTTCCGACACAGGGTTCGACGGGAACGAGCAGTACTTC. This encodes CASSSDTGFDGNEQYF. V and J are TRBV6-6 and TRBJ2-7; a weak D match, TRBD1 (6 bases). The ends were cut back, 4 bases at V and 5 bases at J, with 21 bases in the middle. The germline V gene has CDR1 MNHNY and CDR2 SVGAGI (reference sequence). This CDR3 region has 16 residues.